The entry that follows covers one TCR beta chain sequence. Its antigen is not identified. These data are taken from a study of immune evolution from preneoplasia to lung adenocarcinoma. Whole-study context: HLA loss of heterozygosity: roughly 6.6% AIS, around 16% MIA, approximately 31% ADC, none AAH. Notes on the study in general: Top clone share appeared to fall from AAH through AIS, MIA, adenocarcinoma.

Two lung cancer pathologists independently confirmed each histologic diagnosis. Method: immunoSEQ multiplex PCR; TCRdb's copy keeps in-frame clones and lacks some. The sample includes around 14,000 clones, more than 65% seen only once; the top ten take around 3%. The specimen sequenced was FFPE minimally invasive lung adenocarcinoma tissue. The clonotype was recovered from a person aged 55-80 years with lung adenocarcinoma.

The CDR3 reads CASSRQGANEKLFF. DNA of the CDR3: TGTGCCAGCAGCAGACAGGGCGCTAATGAAAAACTGTTTTTT. The V and J genes are TRBV9 and TRBJ1-4; 7 positions match TRBD1. Germline CDR1 is SGDLS and CDR2 is YYNGEE. Trimming at V came to 4 bases and at J to 3 bases, leaving 3 bases not matched to a gene. The CDR3 sequence is 14 residues long.